The clone carrying this TCR beta chain was counted only a few times. The sample belongs to a study of blood T cell repertoires in COVID-19. Here immunoSEQ multiplex PCR was the method, and the copy in TCRdb shows in-frame clones only, minus some. Of around 300,000 clones listed, about 90% are singletons. In germline, CDR1 is MNHEY, CDR2 SVGAGI. CDR3 size: 16 residues. The ends lost 2 bases at V and 6 bases at J; junction bases unmatched: 7. V usage is TRBV6-5 and J usage is TRBJ2-4, with 10 bases fitting TRBD2. The sample taken for sequencing was PBMCs or T cells enriched from blood (not recorded which). This clonotype was obtained from a young woman with acute COVID-19. The CDR3, as DNA: TGTGCCAGCAGTTACGGGCCTAGCGGGAGCCTAAACATTCAGTACTTC. Protein sequence: CASSYGPSGSLNIQYF.